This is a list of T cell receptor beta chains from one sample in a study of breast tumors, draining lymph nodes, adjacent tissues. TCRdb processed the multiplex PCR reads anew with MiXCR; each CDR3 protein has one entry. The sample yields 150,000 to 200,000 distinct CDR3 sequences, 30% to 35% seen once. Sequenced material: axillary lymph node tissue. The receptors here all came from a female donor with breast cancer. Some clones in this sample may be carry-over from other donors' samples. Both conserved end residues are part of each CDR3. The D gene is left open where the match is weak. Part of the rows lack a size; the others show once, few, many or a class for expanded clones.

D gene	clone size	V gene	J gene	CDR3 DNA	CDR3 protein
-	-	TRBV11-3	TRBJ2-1	TGTGCCAGCAGTCCCTCCGGGGGCTCCTACAATGAGCAGTTCTTC	CASSPSGGSYNEQFF
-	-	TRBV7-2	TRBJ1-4	TGTGCCAGCAGCTTACGGGAAGGGGATGAAAAACTGTTTTTT	CASSLREGDEKLFF
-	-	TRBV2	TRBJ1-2	TGTGCCAGCAGTTCGATCGAGGGAAGGTATGGCTACACCTTC	CASSSIEGRYGYTF
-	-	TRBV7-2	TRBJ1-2	TGTGCCAGCAGCCCTCCTCGGGCGGGGGCGGTGGATAACCATGGCTACACCTTC	CASSPPRAGAVDNHGYTF
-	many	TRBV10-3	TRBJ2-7	TGTGCCATCAGTGACACAGCCTACGAGCAGTACTTC	CAISDTAYEQYF
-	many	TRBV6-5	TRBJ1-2	TGTGCCAGCAGTTACGACGGGGACTACTATGGCTACACCTTC	CASSYDGDYYGYTF
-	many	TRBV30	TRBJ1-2	TGTGCCTGGAGTCTTGGGTTACGCGAAGGCTACACCTTC	CAWSLGLREGYTF
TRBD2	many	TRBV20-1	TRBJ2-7	TGCAGTGCCGAGGGCGGGGGGTCCTACGAGCAGTACTTC	CSAEGGGSYEQYF
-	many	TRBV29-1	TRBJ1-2	TGCAGCGTTGAAGACGGGGCATTATTGCATGGCTACACCTTC	CSVEDGALLHGYTF
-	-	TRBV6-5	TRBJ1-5	TGTGCCAGCAAACTTAGCGGGAGTGCCTACGAGCATTTT	CASKLSGSAYEHF
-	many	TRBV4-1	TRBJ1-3	TGCGCCAGCAGCCAAGATCGGGGCTCCGGAAACACCATATATTTT	CASSQDRGSGNTIYF
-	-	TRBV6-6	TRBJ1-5	TGTGCCAGCAGTCACTCGCAGGGGAGGACGGGCAATCAGCCCCAGCATTTT	CASSHSQGRTGNQPQHF
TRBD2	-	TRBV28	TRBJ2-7	TGTGCCAGCAGGGGACTAGCGGGGGCATCCTACGAGCATACCTTC	CASRGLAGASYEHTF
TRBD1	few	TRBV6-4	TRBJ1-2	TGTGCCAGCAGTCACTCGGGGACAGGTCCTGGCTACACCTTC	CASSHSGTGPGYTF
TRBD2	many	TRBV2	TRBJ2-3	TGTGCCAGCATCGCACCTACTAGCGGGTTCACGGATACGCAGTATTTT	CASIAPTSGFTDTQYF
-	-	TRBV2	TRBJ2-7	TGTGCCAGCAGCAGAACCGGGCCAGGTGAAGGACAGTACTTC	CASSRTGPGEGQYF
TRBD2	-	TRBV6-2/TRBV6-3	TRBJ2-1	TGTGCCAGCATACGGGCGGGGGGGCAGTACAATGAGCAGTTCTTC	CASIRAGGQYNEQFF
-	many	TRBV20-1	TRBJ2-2	TGCAGTGCTAGAGCAGAGGGGGGGGGCCCCGGGGAGCTGTTTTTT	CSARAEGGGPGELFF
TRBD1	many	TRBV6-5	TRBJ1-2	TGTGCCAGCAGTTGGACAGGGGGTGGCTACACCTTC	CASSWTGGGYTF
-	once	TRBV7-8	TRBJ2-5	-	CASSLGGSVAYGYTFGSGKETQYF
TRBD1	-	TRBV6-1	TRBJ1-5	TGTGCCAGCTCCCCAAGGGGGCAGGGCCGCAATCAGCCCCAGCATTTT	CASSPRGQGRNQPQHF
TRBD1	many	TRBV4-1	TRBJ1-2	TGCGCCAGCAGCCAAGATCCGGGGGACAGGGGATATAATGGCTACACCTTC	CASSQDPGDRGYNGYTF
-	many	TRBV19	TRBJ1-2	TGTGCCAGTAGTCCGGGACTTCAGGGGGGCTACACCTTC	CASSPGLQGGYTF
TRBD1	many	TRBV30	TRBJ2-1	TGTGCCGGGGACAGCCTTATTGAGCAGTTCTTC	CAGDSLIEQFF
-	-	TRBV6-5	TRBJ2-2	TGTGCCAGCAGTCACCCTGGACCCTACGGGGAGCTGTTTTTT	CASSHPGPYGELFF
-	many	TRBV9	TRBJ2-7	TGTGCCAGCAGCGCCAAGGGAAGGGGAGGAACCTACGAGCAGTACTTC	CASSAKGRGGTYEQYF
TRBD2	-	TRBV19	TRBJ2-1	TGTGCCAGCCTTAGCGGGGGGCTTCCGGATGAGCAGTTCTTC	CASLSGGLPDEQFF
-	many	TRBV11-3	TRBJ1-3	TGTGCCAGCAGCTTGGAAGGGGCTGCTGGAAACACCATATATTTT	CASSLEGAAGNTIYF
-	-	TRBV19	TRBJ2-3	TGTGCCAGTAGCCCAGGTGACAGGACCCAGTACACAGATACGCAGTATTTT	CASSPGDRTQYTDTQYF